This T cell receptor (beta chain) was captured in a study of vaccination effects on CD4 cells after COVID-19. Points from the study as a whole: In convalescents, post-vaccine spike-reactive clones were mainly new clones induced by vaccination.

As for this clone: Its specificity is not known.

Method: immunoSEQ multiplex PCR; TCRdb's copy keeps in-frame clones and lacks some. The sample yields under 60,000 clones, under 80% seen once. Trimming took 0 bases from V and 5 from J, leaving 12 bases between them. Germline V CDR1 and CDR2: SGHRS, YFSETQ. This CDR3 region has 14 residues. Before sequencing took place, the ViraFEST assay used viral peptide pools to expand antigen-specific CD4+ T cells. Once cultured for under 11 days, the cells underwent separation to obtain CD4+ T cells. SARS-CoV-2 infected the person between March and December 2020, as confirmed by PCR. The genes are TRBV5-1 and TRBJ2-7; D is unresolved. This sequence originates from a human donor who had a prior SARS-CoV-2 infection. Sample: CD4+ T cells from PBMCs cultured with HIV peptides, taken before COVID-19 vaccination. Subset specified: HIV-1 Nef peptide pool negative control/reference culture. This CDR3 is CASSLGPGKNEQYF. DNA of the CDR3: TGCGCCAGCAGCTTGGGGCCCGGCAAAAACGAGCAGTACTTC.